The clone carrying this TCR beta chain appeared many times. This specimen comes from a study of CD8 T cells in ankylosing spondylitis. V was trimmed by 4 bases and J by 5 bases, leaving 11 bases between them. This CDR3 contains 13 residues. Looked up from germline, CDR1 is ENHRY and CDR2 is SYGVKD. TCRdb processed the 5' RACE reads anew with MiXCR; each CDR3 protein has one entry. This sample has 150,000 or so distinct CDR3 sequences, with around a third found just once. J is TRBJ1-1 and V is TRBV10-3; TRBD1 is a possible D gene (6 bases). Source material: synovial fluid, either unsorted or a sorted T cell fraction (not recorded which). The receptor was derived from a male donor with ankylosing spondylitis. CDR3 in DNA: TGTGCCATCAGTGTCACAGGGCGGACTGAAGCTTTCTTT. It yields the protein CAISVTGRTEAFF.